Each of the 11 T cell receptor beta chains below was sequenced from the same sample in a study of beta chain features in type 1 diabetes. Study-level findings and limits: TCRB CDR3s were moderately but significantly shorter in Type 1 diabetes patients in all four CD4+ subsets.

The entirety of the isolated RNA underwent reverse transcription, so expressed TCRB transcripts were sequenced. The repertoire was sequenced with immunoSEQ multiplex PCR; TCRdb's copy has only in-frame clones and lacks some. The table records 400,000 or so clones, over 9% of them present only once. Antigens of these TCRs are unknown. The material sequenced was central memory CD4+ T cells from blood. The receptors here all came from a man under 40 with type 1 diabetes.

The gene calls are TRBV7-9 and TRBJ2-7, with D unresolved. The J call may be incorrect, as the DNA end agrees better with TRBJ2-5. Looked up from germline, CDR1 is SEHNR and CDR2 is FQNEAQ (reference sequence). The CDR3 spans 12 residues. The CDR3, as DNA: TGTGCCAGCAGCTTATCTCGGGAGACCCAGTACTTC. Its protein product is CASSLSRETQYF.

The chain links TRBV28 to TRBJ1-4; TRBD1 agrees at 7 bases. Germline CDR1 and CDR2: MDHEN and SYDVKM. V lost 3 bases and J lost 6; bases outside the gene matches: 4. The CDR3 is 14 amino acids. This CDR3 is CASSLPGGDEKLFF. In nucleotides, the CDR3 is TGTGCCAGCAGTTTGCCAGGGGGAGATGAAAAACTGTTTTTT.

The rearrangement joins TRBV9 to TRBJ1-2; D is unclear. V lost 0 bases and J lost 6, with 12 bases in between. The CDR3 covers 14 residues. Germline V lookup: CDR1 SGDLS, CDR2 YYNGEE. The CDR3 DNA sequence: TGTGCCAGCAGCGTAGGGGATCACGGAGATGGCTACACCTTC. This codes for CASSVGDHGDGYTF.

The rearrangement uses TRBV28 and TRBJ2-7; D is unclear. CDR1 is MDHEN, CDR2 SYDVKM, per germline. The V and J ends lost 8 bases and 0 bases respectively, with 17 bases between them. This CDR3 region has 15 residues. The CDR3 DNA follows: TGTGCCAGCTTTCCCAGTCTCAGAAGCTCCTACGAGCAGTACTTC. Protein sequence: CASFPSLRSSYEQYF.

V usage is TRBV5-1 and J usage is TRBJ1-4; the match to TRBD1 covers 10 bases. From germline, CDR1 is SGHRS and CDR2 YFSETQ. This CDR3 comprises 15 residues. The V segment lost 4 bases and the J segment 6 bases; nucleotides outside the gene matches: 6. CDR3 DNA: TGCGCCAGCAGCGAGGCCGGGACAGGGGATGAAAAACTGTTTTTT. This encodes CASSEAGTGDEKLFF.

The chain uses TRBV27 and TRBJ2-7; 9 nucleotides line up with TRBD2. The CDR3 extends over 17 amino acids. J was trimmed by 1 base and V by 2 bases; bases with no gene match: 9. Germline V gives CDR1 MNHEY, CDR2 SMNVEV (reference sequence). CDR3 sequence reads: CASSLEIPGLASYEQYF. In nucleotides, the CDR3 is TGTGCCAGCAGTTTAGAGATCCCTGGACTAGCGTCCTACGAGCAGTACTTC.

This clone was observed a handful of times. The J gene is TRBJ2-5, the V gene TRBV5-1; D call uncertain. V was cut by 4 bases and J by 0 bases, with 10 bases left in between. The CDR3 length is 14 residues. The germline CDR1 and CDR2 sequences are SGHRS and YFSETQ. The CDR3 spells CASSPGRNQETQYF. DNA for the CDR3: TGCGCCAGCAGCCCCGGACGGAACCAAGAGACCCAGTACTTC.

The sample holds a few counts of this clone. The V and J genes are TRBV29-1 and TRBJ2-3; D is uncertain. The CDR3 covers 14 residues. The germline CDR1 and CDR2 sequences are SQVTM and ANQGSEA. Between the trimmed V and J ends, which lost 5 bases and 2 bases, there was a span of 14 bases. The chain's CDR3 is CSVRPPAYTDTQYF. The CDR3 coding sequence is TGCAGCGTTCGCCCCCCCGCCTACACAGATACGCAGTATTTT.

This clone showed up just a few times. The chain carries TRBV5-1 and TRBJ2-1; 12 positions agree with TRBD2. The germline V gene has CDR1 SGHRS and CDR2 YFSETQ. Trimming at V came to 2 bases and at J to 6 bases, leaving 15 bases not matched to a gene. The CDR3 contains 19 residues. The CDR3 bases are TGCGCCAGCAGCTTTCTGACTAGCGGGAGTGGGGCCCGGGGCAATGAGCAGTTCTTC. As protein: CASSFLTSGSGARGNEQFF.

This clone has at least ten counts. The chain is built from TRBV7-9 and TRBJ1-5; maybe TRBD1 (6 bases). V lost 11 bases, J lost 2 bases, and 16 bases lay in between. The CDR3 covers 14 residues. CDR1 and CDR2 (germline): SEHNR, FQNEAQ (reference sequence). The CDR3 DNA reads as TGTGCCCTCGAGGGGGGGTCAGGCAATCAGCCCCAGCATTTT. Residues: CALEGGSGNQPQHF. Full variable domain (remainder filled in from reference TRBV7-9 and TRBJ1-5): DTGVSQNPRHKITKRGQNVTFRCDPISEHNRLYWYRQTLGQGPEFLTYFQNEAQLEKSRLLSDRFSAERPKGSFSTLEIQRTEQGDSAMYLCALEGGSGNQPQHFGDGTRLSIL.

The J gene is TRBJ1-5, the V gene TRBV27; no reliable D call. Trimming pared 0 bases from V and 2 bases from J, leaving 14 bases between. Germline lookup yields CDR1 MNHEY and CDR2 SMNVEV (reference sequence). This CDR3 is 17 amino acids long. For the CDR3, the DNA is TGTGCCAGCAGTTTATCCAGCCAGCAAAAGGGCAATCAGCCCCAGCATTTT. Its translation: CASSLSSQQKGNQPQHF.